Included here is one TCR beta chain sequence, with context. The clone's antigen remains unknown. Base qualities were left out, and no much larger clone turns up one base away. Per the publication, the treatment or condition label means: some 20 received Ad26.COV2.S at low or high dose, single or two shots; a few received placebo; per-sample allocation not given. Repertoires of vaccine and placebo recipients were sequenced from samples taken on day 63 after the first injection. Between 29 July and 7 August 2020, Cohort 1b enrolled around 25 adults aged 18-55 years at one site in Boston, USA. Ad26.COV2.S was a replication-incompetent adenovirus type 26 vector that expressed a prefusion-stabilized SARS-CoV-2 spike protein derived from the original Wuhan strain. The junction carries 8 bases between V and J, which are trimmed by 1 base and 2 bases respectively. Taken from cysteine to phenylalanine, the CDR3 has 14 residues. The entry retains the CDR3 DNA only, 42 bases that are in frame from base 1. Via the germline V gene (reference sequence), CDR1 is SEHNR and CDR2 FQNEAQ.

The immunoSEQ Assay was used to sequence TCRbeta CDR3 regions. After extraction, genomic DNA underwent amplification by bias-controlled multiplex PCR, followed by high-throughput sequencing. As for how the authors treated the data: To quantify the absolute abundance of every unique TCRbeta CDR3 region, sequences were collapsed and filtered. T cell fraction was estimated by normalization of TCRbeta template counts to usable DNA, with usable DNA being measured through amplification of reference genes present in all nucleated cells. Repertoire TCRs were annotated as SARS-CoV-2-specific by exact matching of V gene, CDR3 amino acid sequence and J gene to a known reactive TCR set. MIRA supplied the reference SARS-CoV-2 TCR set, which was filtered for enrichment in COVID-19-positive ImmuneCODE repertoires so that public or cross-reactive TCRs were removed. Based on the MIRA antigens, annotated TCRs were further analysed at the level of specific ORF or position within ORF. Breadth was defined as the number of annotated unique rearrangements divided by the total number of unique productive rearrangements, and depth was defined as the summed frequency of the annotated unique rearrangements. Group comparisons of TCR breadth used two-sided Wilcoxon rank-sum tests. In its TCRdb copy, this immuneACCESS table keeps in-frame sequences only and misses some clones. Where compared with another copy, unresolved V genes explain less than half of these, and the others have no known cause. V, J and clone size derive from that table, while D and trimming were established from the DNA sequence. The sample table lists around 420,000 clones, around 87% of them with a count of one. The ten largest clonotypes hold 3.6% of the sample.

This record comes from a study of Ad26.COV2.S vaccination and SARS-CoV-2 variants (dated by TCRdb to the early 2020s). About the investigation overall: Vaccine-arm donors were drawn from COV1001, a multicentre, randomized, double-blind, placebo-controlled phase I-IIa trial of Ad26.COV2.S in healthy adults. Ad26.COV2.S was administered intramuscularly at 5 x 10^10 or 1 x 10^11 viral particles, either as a single shot or as two shots given 56 days apart. TCRbeta repertoire sequencing served as the tool for gauging how specific and how broad the SARS-CoV-2-reactive T cell receptors were following Ad26.COV2.S vaccination. The TCR-sequenced set comprised roughly 30 samples: some 19 Ad26.COV2.S vaccine recipients, 5 placebo recipients and 8 SARS-CoV-2 convalescent individuals. Participants in the trial were split at random into five groups of five each, receiving low-dose or high-dose Ad26.COV2.S once or twice, or else placebo on both occasions. Investigators remained blinded to trial group allocation during experiments and outcome assessment.

General study outcomes and caveats: The study was not powered to compare responses between vaccine doses or regimens. The authors noted that the TCR breadth and depth analyses may have underestimated total T cell responses. Non-spike TCR breadth was comparable between vaccine and placebo recipients, consistent with the vaccine containing only spike. Higher spike-specific TCR breadth was observed in Ad26.COV2.S recipients than in placebo recipients (P = 0.0014). Substantial breadth of spike-specific CD8+ and CD4+ T cell responses was reported after vaccination.

In this chain, TRBV7-9 is recombined with TRBJ2-5; confidence is insufficient to name the D gene. The sequence was obtained from a person aged 18-60 years who received the Ad26.COV2.S COVID-19 vaccine or a placebo. The specimen was peripheral blood, collected in a trial of Ad26.COV2.S vaccine versus placebo. The DNA reads TGTGCCAGCAGCTTAGAAGCAGCTCAAGAGACCCAGTACTTC. It encodes CASSLEAAQETQYF.